Each of the 9 T cell receptor beta chains below was sequenced from the same sample in a study of shared clonotypes between healthy human individuals (dated by TCRdb to about 2020). Library prep was done by the immunoSEQ multiplex PCR assay. Here the immuneACCESS table is served through TCRdb, limited to in-frame sequences with V and J called. Missing clones are a known gap in these copies; in checked studies unresolved V genes cover under half, and the rest lacks a known reason. The sample table lists 2 million to 3 million clones, 80% to 95% of them with a count of one. The ten biggest clones cover approximately 0.37% of the sample. The sample was naive CD4+ T cells from PBMCs. This specimen's cell subset or site label, interpreted: CD45RA+ positively selected. These receptors were taken from a man younger than 35 in good health. Some clones in this sample may be carry-over from other donors' samples.

The chain is built from TRBV9 and TRBJ1-4; TRBD1 matches at 8 bases. CDR1 and CDR2 (germline): SGDLS, YYNGEE. The trim removed 4 bases at V and 3 bases at J, leaving 5 bases unmatched. The CDR3 consists of 15 residues. The CDR3 sequence: CASSPDRGANEKLFF. The CDR3 DNA follows: TGTGCCAGCAGCCCAGACAGGGGAGCTAATGAAAAACTGTTTTTT.

The chain carries TRBV11-3 and TRBJ2-2; perhaps TRBD2 as D (5 bases). The CDR3 has 13 residues. The germline gives CDR1 SGHNT, CDR2 YENEEA. The germline V and J ends were trimmed by 3 bases and 5 bases, with 7 bases remaining between them. The DNA for the CDR3 is TGTGCCAGCAGCTTTTCGGGGACCGGGGAGCTGTTTTTT. Protein product: CASSFSGTGELFF.

DNA of the CDR3: TGTGCCACCAGCAGAGGCAGGGGGAGAAACACCGGGGAGCTGTTTTTT. This translates into CATSRGRGRNTGELFF. V is TRBV15 and J is TRBJ2-2; 7 bases are a match to TRBD1. J was trimmed by 2 bases and V by 1 base; bases with no gene match: 4. CDR3 length: 16 residues. Germline values: CDR1 LNHNV, CDR2 YYDKDF (reference sequence).

About this clone: The same CDR3 arises from other DNA sequences in this sample as well. The chain is built from TRBV6-5 and TRBJ2-2; no firm D call. Trimming left V 2 bases short and J 0 bases short, with 7 bases between. Looked up from germline, CDR1 is MNHEY and CDR2 is SVGAGI. This CDR3 comprises 15 residues. In DNA form, the CDR3 reads TGTGCCAGCAGTTACGGCAGGCCGAACACCGGGGAGCTGTTTTTT. Translation gives CASSYGRPNTGELFF.

The chain uses TRBV9 and TRBJ1-3; unclear D gene. The CDR3 covers 15 residues. The ends were cut back, 7 bases at V and 2 bases at J, with 16 bases in the middle. Germline CDR1 is SGDLS and CDR2 is YYNGEE. This CDR3 reads CASGDQGMAGNTIYF. DNA of the CDR3: TGTGCCAGCGGCGATCAAGGGATGGCTGGAAACACCATATATTTT.

This clone was detected only once. The CDR3, as DNA: TGCGCCAGCAGCTTGGTAGGTCACTACGAGCAGTACTTC. It yields the protein CASSLVGHYEQYF. The chain carries TRBV5-1 and TRBJ2-7; D not resolved. Trimming shortened V by 0 bases and J by 3 bases, and 7 bases separated the two germline ends. CDR3 length: 13 amino acids. Germline loops: CDR1 SGHRS, CDR2 YFSETQ.

The rearrangement uses TRBV5-1 and TRBJ2-7; no reliable D call. V was trimmed by 6 bases and J by 4 bases, leaving 17 bases between them. This CDR3 has 14 amino acids. The V gene's germline CDR1 is SGHRS and CDR2 YFSETQ. CDR3 loop: CASNREPPAYEQYF. The CDR3 DNA reads TGCGCCAGCAACCGCGAGCCTCCGGCATACGAGCAGTACTTC.

Details on this clone: Other DNA sequences of this sample code for an identical CDR3. V and J are TRBV7-9 and TRBJ1-1; tentative D call: TRBD1 (6 bases). The CDR3 runs to 14 residues. Trimming removed 1 base at V and 1 base at J, with 7 bases between. Germline lookup yields CDR1 SEHNR and CDR2 FQNEAQ (reference sequence). CDR3 sequence: CASSLVTGNTEAFF. CDR3 sequence (DNA): TGTGCCAGCAGCTTAGTGACAGGGAACACTGAAGCTTTCTTT.

This clone was found once. This chain connects TRBV7-8 to TRBJ2-2, with TRBD2 identical over 12 bases. The J segment lost 5 bases and the V segment lost 3 bases, leaving 13 bases of the junction unmatched. The CDR3 consists of 19 residues. In germline, CDR1 is SGHVS, CDR2 FQNEAQ. CDR3: CASSFKRLAGVVGTGELFF. The CDR3 bases are TGTGCCAGCAGCTTCAAAAGACTAGCGGGAGTAGTAGGGACCGGGGAGCTGTTTTTT.